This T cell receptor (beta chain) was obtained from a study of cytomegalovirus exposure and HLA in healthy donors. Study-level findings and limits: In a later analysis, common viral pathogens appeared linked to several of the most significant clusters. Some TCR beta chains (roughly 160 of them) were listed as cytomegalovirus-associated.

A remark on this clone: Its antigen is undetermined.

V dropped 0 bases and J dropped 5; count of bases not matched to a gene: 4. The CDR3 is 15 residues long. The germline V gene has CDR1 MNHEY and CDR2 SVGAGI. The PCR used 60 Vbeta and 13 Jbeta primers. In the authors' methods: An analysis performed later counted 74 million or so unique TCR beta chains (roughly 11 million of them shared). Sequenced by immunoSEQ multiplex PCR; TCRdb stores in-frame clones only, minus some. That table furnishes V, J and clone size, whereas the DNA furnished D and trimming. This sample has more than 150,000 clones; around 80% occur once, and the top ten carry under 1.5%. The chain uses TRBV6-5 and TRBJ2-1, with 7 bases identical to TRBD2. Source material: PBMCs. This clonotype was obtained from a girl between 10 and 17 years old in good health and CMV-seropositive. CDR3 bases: TGTGCCAGCAGTTACTCCCTAGCGGAAGACAATGAGCAGTTCTTC. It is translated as CASSYSLAEDNEQFF.